This entry features one T cell receptor beta chain sequence. What it binds is not known. This sample is drawn from a study of resident and recirculating memory T cells in vitiligo. About the study: Shave-biopsy epidermis from lesional and nonlesional skin was sequenced alongside PBMCs.

TCRdb's table, derived via immunoSEQ multiplex PCR, lists solely in-frame clones and lacks some. This table holds about 76,000 clones, about 91% found once. Study findings and constraints: Non-conserved TCRs across sites and patients suggested distinct clones per lesion.

Patients who had received treatment within the previous three months were excluded. V was pared by 4 bases and J by 2 bases, with 6 bases of the junction left unmatched. Germline V gene lookup returns CDR1 SGDLS and CDR2 YYNGEE. This CDR3 has 15 residues. Sequencing input: blood. The TCR was taken from a male donor with vitiligo. J is TRBJ2-7 and V is TRBV9; TRBD2 aligns across 10 bases. In DNA, the CDR3 is TGTGCCAGCAGCTCCCGACTAGCGGGCCCCTACGAGCAGTACTTC. It encodes CASSSRLAGPYEQYF.